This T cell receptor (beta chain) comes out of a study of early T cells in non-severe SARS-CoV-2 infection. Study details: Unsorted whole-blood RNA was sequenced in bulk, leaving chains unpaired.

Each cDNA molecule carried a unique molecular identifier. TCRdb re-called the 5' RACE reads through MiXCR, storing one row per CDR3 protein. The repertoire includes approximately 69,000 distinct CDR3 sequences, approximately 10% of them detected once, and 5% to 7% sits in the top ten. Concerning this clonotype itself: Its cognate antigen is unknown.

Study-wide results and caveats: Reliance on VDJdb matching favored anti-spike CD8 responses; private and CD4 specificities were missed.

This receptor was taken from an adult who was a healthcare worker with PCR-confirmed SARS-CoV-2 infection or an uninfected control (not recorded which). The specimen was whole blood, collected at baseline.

The CDR3 DNA is TGTGCCAGCAGCGTAGCGAGCTCTGGAAACACCATATATTTT. This gives the protein CASSVASSGNTIYF. This chain joins TRBV9 and TRBJ1-3, with D hard to call. Germline loops: CDR1 SGDLS, CDR2 YYNGEE. V was cut by 0 bases and J by 0 bases, with 4 bases left in between. The CDR3 is made up of 14 amino acids.